Below are 12 T cell receptor beta chains sequenced from a single sample in a study of T cells expressing NK-cell markers. TCRdb derives one entry per CDR3 protein from the 5' RACE reads, leaving out DNA. Recorded for this sample: 150,000 to 160,000 distinct CDR3 sequences. Sequencing input: blood T cells: a sorted CD56 or NKG2C T cell subset, CD4+ or CD8+ T cells, or bulk PBMC T cells (not recorded which). The receptors derive from a woman aged 45-65 years in good health.

V gene TRBV15 combines with J gene TRBJ2-1; TCRdb names TRBD1, which stays unverified in the absence of DNA. The CDR3 covers 16 residues. Germline CDR1 and CDR2: LNHNV and YYDKDF (reference sequence). This chain's CDR3 is CATSRGRDSIYNEQFF.

The CDR3 protein is CATGYGYNEQFF. The chain is built from TRBV24-1 and TRBJ2-1. Germline CDR1 KGHDR, CDR2 SFDVKD. The CDR3 has 12 amino acids.

The chain has TRBV27 and TRBJ2-7; the D call of TRBD2 rests on TCRdb alone, since no DNA is present to check it. Germline V CDR1 and CDR2: MNHEY, SMNVEV (reference sequence). CDR3 length: 14 amino acids. The CDR3 spells CASRTGLAGDEQYF.

The V call is TRBV20-1, the J call TRBJ2-1; the D call of TRBD2 rests on TCRdb alone, since no DNA is present to check it. Germline CDR1 reads DFQATT; CDR2 reads SNEGSKA (reference sequence). The length of the CDR3 is 16 residues. The CDR3 region is CSARSRAGLFSNEQFF.

This chain links TRBV27 with TRBJ1-2. The CDR3 has 12 amino acids. Per germline, CDR1 MNHEY and CDR2 SMNVEV (reference sequence). The CDR3 sequence is CASSGANYGYTF.

This rearrangement joins TRBV20-1 to TRBJ2-5; no DNA is available, so the TRBD1 call from TCRdb remains unchecked. The CDR3 is 13 amino acids. Germline V lookup: CDR1 DFQATT, CDR2 SNEGSKA (reference sequence). The CDR3 is CSASEGVWETQYF.

This chain links TRBV7-2 with TRBJ2-2; TCRdb calls TRBD1, which cannot be checked without DNA. This CDR3 is built from 15 residues. CDR1 and CDR2 from the germline V gene are SGHTA and FQGNSA. The chain's CDR3 is CATYVRGGLDGELFF.

This chain uses TRBV6-5 with TRBJ2-3; TCRdb indicates TRBD1, and absent DNA this call remains unverified. The length of the CDR3 is 16 residues. Germline V gives CDR1 MNHEY, CDR2 SVGAGI. The CDR3 loop is CASSYSTGVLTDTQYF.

V and J are TRBV19 and TRBJ2-2; TCRdb's D gene call, TRBD2, goes unchecked for lack of DNA. The germline gives CDR1 LNHDA, CDR2 SQIVND (reference sequence). The CDR3 length is 18 residues. The CDR3 is CASSKGLAGDGNTGELFF.

This chain uses TRBV6-5 with TRBJ1-1. The CDR3 has 13 amino acids. Germline assignment: CDR1 MNHEY and CDR2 SVGAGI. CDR3 loop: CASSLHLNTEAFF.

The V and J genes are TRBV6-2 or TRBV6-3 and TRBJ2-2; TCRdb calls TRBD1, which cannot be checked without DNA. This CDR3 contains 15 residues. CDR1 and CDR2 from the germline V gene are MNHEY and SVGEGT. The CDR3 loop reads CASSHNRGNTGELFF.

The gene calls are TRBV27 and TRBJ2-1; TCRdb's assignment of TRBD1 cannot be checked, as there is no DNA. This CDR3 comprises 13 residues. Germline CDR1 is MNHEY and CDR2 is SMNVEV (reference sequence). CDR3 protein: CASSREGVNEQFF.